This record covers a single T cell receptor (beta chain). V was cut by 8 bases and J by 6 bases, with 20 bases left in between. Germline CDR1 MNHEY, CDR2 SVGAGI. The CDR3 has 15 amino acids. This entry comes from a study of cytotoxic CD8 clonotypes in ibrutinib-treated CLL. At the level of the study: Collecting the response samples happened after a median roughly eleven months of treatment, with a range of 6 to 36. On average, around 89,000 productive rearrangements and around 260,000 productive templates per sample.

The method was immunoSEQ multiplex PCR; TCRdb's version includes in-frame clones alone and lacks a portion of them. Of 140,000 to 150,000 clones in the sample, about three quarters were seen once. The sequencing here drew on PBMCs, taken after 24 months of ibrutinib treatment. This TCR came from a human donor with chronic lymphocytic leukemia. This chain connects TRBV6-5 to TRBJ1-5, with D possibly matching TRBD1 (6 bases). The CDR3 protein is CASSWSGAGGQPQHF. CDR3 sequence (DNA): TGTGCCAGCTCCTGGTCGGGGGCCGGAGGTCAGCCCCAGCATTTT.